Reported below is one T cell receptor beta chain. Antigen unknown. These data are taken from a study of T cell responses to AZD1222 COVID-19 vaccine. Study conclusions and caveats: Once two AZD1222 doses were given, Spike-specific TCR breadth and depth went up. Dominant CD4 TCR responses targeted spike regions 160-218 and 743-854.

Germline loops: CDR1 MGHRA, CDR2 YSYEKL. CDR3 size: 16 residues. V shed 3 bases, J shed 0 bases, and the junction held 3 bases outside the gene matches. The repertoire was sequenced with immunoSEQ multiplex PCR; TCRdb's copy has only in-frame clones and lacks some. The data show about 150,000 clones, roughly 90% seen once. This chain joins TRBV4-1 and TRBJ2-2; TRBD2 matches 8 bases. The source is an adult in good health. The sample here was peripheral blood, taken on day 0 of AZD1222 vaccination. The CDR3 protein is CASSQMTSANTGELFF. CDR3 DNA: TGCGCCAGCAGCCAGATGACTAGCGCGAACACCGGGGAGCTGTTTTTT.